Listed here are 5 T cell receptor beta chains from one sample, sequenced in a study of blood T cell repertoires in COVID-19. Some clones are missing from TCRdb's copy, which holds only in-frame ones; the method was immunoSEQ multiplex PCR. The repertoire consists of about 190,000 clones, with 65% to 85% occurring once and the leading ten covering approximately 3%. The sequenced sample was PBMCs or T cells enriched from blood (not recorded which). Source of these receptors: a woman younger than 45 who had recovered from COVID-19.

The chain carries TRBV5-1 and TRBJ1-1; 9 nucleotides match TRBD1. Germline V gene sequence: CDR1 SGHRS, CDR2 YFSETQ. The CDR3 runs 17 residues. With V trimmed by 0 bases and J by 4 bases, 10 bases remained unmatched. The CDR3 loop reads CASSLATFDRGGTEAFF. CDR3 DNA: TGCGCCAGCAGCTTGGCCACTTTTGACAGGGGGGGCACTGAAGCTTTCTTT.

This rearrangement joins TRBV7-6 to TRBJ2-3; D is unclear. Trimming took off 2 bases at V and 0 bases at J, with 9 bases between the two ends. Germline V gene sequence: CDR1 SGHVS, CDR2 FNYEAQ. CDR3 length: 15 residues. As DNA, the CDR3 is TGTGCCAGCAGCTTACAACAGACGAGCACAGATACGCAGTATTTT. It encodes CASSLQQTSTDTQYF.

This clone occurred a few times. The J gene is TRBJ2-1, the V gene TRBV7-2, with D perhaps matching TRBD1 (6 bases). This CDR3 region has 15 residues. Germline V lookup: CDR1 SGHTA, CDR2 FQGNSA. Trimming left V 3 bases short and J 7 bases short, with 16 bases between. CDR3 protein: CASSFGQLRGNEQFF. As DNA, the CDR3 is TGTGCCAGCAGCTTTGGCCAACTTAGGGGGAATGAGCAGTTCTTC.

The table lists this clone with a count of one. The J gene is TRBJ2-7, the V gene TRBV24-1; D ambiguous. Germline loops: CDR1 KGHDR, CDR2 SFDVKD. This CDR3 is built from 16 residues. The germline V and J ends were trimmed by 3 bases and 6 bases, with 20 bases remaining between them. The CDR3 DNA is TGTGCCACCAGTGATGCCATTAAGCTTCGGGTCGGCGAGCAGTACTTC. Its translation: CATSDAIKLRVGEQYF.

This sequence joins TRBV28 and TRBJ1-2; no clear D gene. The CDR3 covers 11 residues. CDR1 and CDR2 (germline): MDHEN, SYDVKM. Trimming shortened V by 1 base and J by 5 bases, and 2 bases separated the two germline ends. The CDR3 DNA sequence: TGTGCCAGCAGTTTATCTTATGGCTACACCTTC. This codes for CASSLSYGYTF.